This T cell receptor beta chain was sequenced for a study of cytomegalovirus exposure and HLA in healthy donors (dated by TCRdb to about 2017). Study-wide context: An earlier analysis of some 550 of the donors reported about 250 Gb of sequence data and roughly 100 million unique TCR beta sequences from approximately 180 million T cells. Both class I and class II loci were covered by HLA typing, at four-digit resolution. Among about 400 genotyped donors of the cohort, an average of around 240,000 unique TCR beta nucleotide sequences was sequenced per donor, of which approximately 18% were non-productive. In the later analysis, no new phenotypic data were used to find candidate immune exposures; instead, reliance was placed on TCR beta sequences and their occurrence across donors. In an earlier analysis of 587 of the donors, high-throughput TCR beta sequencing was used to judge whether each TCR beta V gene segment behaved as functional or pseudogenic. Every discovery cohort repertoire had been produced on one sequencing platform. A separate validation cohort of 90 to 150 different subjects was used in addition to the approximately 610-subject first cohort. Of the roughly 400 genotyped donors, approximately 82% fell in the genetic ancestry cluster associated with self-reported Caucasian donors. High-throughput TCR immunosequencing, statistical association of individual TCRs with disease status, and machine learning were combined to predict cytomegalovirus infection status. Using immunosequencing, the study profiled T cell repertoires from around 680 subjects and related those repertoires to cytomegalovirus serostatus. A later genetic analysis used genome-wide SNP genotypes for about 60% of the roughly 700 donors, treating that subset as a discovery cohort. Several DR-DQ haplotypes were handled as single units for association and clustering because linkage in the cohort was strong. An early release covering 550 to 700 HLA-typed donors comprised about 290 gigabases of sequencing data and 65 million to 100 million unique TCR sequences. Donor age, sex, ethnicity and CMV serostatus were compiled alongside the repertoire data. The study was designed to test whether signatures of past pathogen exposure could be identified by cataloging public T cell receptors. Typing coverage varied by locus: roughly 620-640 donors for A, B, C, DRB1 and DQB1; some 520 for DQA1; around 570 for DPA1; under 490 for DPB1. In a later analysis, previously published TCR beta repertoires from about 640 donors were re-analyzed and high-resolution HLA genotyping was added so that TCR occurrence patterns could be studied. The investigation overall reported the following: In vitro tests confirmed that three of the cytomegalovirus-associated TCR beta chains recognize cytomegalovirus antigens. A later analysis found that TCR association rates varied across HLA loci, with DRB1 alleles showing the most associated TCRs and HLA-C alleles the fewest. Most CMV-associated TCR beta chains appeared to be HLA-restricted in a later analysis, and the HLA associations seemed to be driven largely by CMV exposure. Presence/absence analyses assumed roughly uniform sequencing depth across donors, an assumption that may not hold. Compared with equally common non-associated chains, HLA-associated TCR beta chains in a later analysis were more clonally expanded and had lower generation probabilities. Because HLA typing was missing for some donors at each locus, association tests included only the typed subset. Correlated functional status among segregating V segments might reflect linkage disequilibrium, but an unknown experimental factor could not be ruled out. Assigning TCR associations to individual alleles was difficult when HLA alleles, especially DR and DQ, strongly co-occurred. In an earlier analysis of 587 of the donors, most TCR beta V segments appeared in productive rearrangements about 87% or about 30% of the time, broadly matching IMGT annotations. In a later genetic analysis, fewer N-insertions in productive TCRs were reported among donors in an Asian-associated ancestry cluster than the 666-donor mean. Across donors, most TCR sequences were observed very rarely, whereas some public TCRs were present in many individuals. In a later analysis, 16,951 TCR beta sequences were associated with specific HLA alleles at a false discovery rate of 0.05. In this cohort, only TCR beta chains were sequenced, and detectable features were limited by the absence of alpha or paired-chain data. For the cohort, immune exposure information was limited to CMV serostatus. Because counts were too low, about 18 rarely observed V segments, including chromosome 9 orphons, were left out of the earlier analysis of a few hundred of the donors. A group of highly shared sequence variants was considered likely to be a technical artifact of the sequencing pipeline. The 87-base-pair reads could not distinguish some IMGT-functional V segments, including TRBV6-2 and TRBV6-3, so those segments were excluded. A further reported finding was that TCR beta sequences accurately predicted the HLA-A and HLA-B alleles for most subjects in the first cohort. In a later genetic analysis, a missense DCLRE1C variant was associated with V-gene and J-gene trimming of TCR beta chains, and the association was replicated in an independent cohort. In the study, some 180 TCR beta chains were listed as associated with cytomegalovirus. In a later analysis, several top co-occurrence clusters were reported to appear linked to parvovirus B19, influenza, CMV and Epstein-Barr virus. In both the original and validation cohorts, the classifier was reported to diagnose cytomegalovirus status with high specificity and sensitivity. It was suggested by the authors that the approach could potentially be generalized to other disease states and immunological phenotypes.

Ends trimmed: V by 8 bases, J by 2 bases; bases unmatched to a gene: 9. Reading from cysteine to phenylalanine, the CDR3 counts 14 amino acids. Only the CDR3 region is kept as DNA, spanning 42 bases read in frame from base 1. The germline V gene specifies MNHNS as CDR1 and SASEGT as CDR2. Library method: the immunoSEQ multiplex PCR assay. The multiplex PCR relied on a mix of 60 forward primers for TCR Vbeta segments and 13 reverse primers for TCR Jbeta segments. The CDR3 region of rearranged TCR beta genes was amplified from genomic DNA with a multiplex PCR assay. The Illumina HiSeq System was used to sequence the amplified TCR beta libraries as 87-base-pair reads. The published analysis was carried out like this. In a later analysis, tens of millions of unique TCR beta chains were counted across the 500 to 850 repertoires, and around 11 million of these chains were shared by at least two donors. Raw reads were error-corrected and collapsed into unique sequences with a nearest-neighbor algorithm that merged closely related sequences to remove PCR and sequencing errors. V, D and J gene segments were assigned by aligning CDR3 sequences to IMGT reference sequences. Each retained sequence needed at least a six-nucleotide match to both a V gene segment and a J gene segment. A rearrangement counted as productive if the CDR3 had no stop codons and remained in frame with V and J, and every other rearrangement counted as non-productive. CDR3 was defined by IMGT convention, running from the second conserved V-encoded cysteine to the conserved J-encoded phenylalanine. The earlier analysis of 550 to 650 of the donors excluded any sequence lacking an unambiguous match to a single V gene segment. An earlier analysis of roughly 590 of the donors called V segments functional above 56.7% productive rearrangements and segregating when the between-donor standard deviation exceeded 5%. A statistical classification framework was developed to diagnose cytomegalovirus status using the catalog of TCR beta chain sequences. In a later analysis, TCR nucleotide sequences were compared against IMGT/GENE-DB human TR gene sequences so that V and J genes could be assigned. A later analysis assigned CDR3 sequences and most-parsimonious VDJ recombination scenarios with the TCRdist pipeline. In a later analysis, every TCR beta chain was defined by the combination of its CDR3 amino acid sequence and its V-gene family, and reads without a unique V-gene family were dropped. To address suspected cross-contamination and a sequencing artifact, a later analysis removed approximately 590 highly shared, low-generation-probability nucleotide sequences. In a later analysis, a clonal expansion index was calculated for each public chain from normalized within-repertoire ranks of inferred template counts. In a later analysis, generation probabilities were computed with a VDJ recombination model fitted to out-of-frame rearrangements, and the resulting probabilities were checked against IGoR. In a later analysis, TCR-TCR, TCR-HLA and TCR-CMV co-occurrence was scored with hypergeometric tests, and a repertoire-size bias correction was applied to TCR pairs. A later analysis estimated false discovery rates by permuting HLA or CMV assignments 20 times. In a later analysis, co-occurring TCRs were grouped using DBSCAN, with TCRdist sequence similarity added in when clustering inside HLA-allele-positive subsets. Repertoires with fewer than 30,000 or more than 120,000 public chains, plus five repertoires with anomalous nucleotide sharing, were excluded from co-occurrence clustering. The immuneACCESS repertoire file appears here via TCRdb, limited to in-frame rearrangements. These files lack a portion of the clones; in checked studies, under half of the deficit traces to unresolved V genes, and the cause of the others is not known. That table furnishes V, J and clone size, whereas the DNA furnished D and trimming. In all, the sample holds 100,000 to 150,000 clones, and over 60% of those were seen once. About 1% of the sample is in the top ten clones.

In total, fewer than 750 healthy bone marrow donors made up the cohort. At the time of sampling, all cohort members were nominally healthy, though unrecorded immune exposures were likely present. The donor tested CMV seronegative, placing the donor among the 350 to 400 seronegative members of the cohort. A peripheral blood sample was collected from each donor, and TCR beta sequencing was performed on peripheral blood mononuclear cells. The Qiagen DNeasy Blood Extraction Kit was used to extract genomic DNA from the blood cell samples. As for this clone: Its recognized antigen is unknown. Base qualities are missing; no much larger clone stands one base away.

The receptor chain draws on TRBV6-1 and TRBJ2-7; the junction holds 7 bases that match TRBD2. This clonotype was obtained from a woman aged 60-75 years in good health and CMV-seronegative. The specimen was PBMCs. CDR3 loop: CASSWGGKPYEQYF. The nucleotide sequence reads TGTGCCAGCTCCTGGGGGGGGAAACCCTACGAGCAGTACTTC.